The 12 T cell receptor beta chains reported below all come from one sample, sequenced in a study of cytomegalovirus exposure and HLA in healthy donors. Profiled with immunoSEQ multiplex PCR; TCRdb holds only in-frame clones, not every one. Of some 330,000 clones in the sample, about nine tenths were seen once. The sample comprised PBMCs. These receptors all come from a woman younger than 35 in good health and CMV-seronegative.

The gene calls are TRBV27 and TRBJ2-3; D unresolved. The germline V and J ends were trimmed by 4 bases and 1 base, with 6 bases remaining between them. Looked up from germline, CDR1 is MNHEY and CDR2 is SMNVEV (reference sequence). CDR3 length: 13 residues. DNA of the CDR3: TGTGCCAGCAGTTACAGTGGCACAGATACGCAGTATTTT. Translated, it gives CASSYSGTDTQYF.

This chain connects TRBV7-9 to TRBJ2-4; D uncertain. Trimming removed 4 bases from V and 11 bases from J, with 15 bases in between. Germline CDR1 reads SEHNR; CDR2 reads FQNEAQ (reference sequence). The CDR3 consists of 13 residues. In nucleotides, the CDR3 is TGTGCCAGCAGCTCTAACTTGGAGTGGGTTCAGTACTTC. Translating gives CASSSNLEWVQYF.

The rearrangement links TRBV5-4 to TRBJ1-5; 9 bases agree with TRBD1. V was pared by 4 bases and J by 2 bases, with 7 bases of the junction left unmatched. CDR3 length: 16 amino acids. From germline, CDR1 is SGHNT and CDR2 YYREEE (reference sequence). The DNA for the CDR3 is TGTGCCAGCAGCCCGGGACAGGGCCTCGGCAATCAGCCCCAGCATTTT. Its protein product is CASSPGQGLGNQPQHF. The full variable domain, its missing parts supplied by reference TRBV5-4 and TRBJ1-5, is ETGVTQSPTHLIKTRGQQVTLRCSSQSGHNTVSWYQQALGQGPQFIFQYYREEENGRGNFPPRFSGLQFPNYSSELNVNALELDDSALYLCASSPGQGLGNQPQHFGDGTRLSIL.

The chain links TRBV4-3 to TRBJ2-3, with 7 bases that match TRBD2. Germline V gene sequence: CDR1 LGHNA, CDR2 YSLEER. This CDR3 contains 13 residues. Trimming cost V 1 base and J 13 bases; bases outside gene matches: 8. For the CDR3, the DNA is TGCGCCAGCAGCCAAGTTATATCCAGCGGGGAGTATTTT. Translation: CASSQVISSGEYF.

The chain joins TRBV7-9 to TRBJ2-7; possibly TRBD1 for D (6 bases). V was clipped by 3 bases and J by 3 bases, with 9 bases between them. The CDR3 consists of 13 residues. Germline V gene lookup returns CDR1 SEHNR and CDR2 FQNEAQ (reference sequence). The CDR3 bases are TGTGCCAGCAGCTTTGGACAGTACTACGAGCAGTACTTC. Its translation is CASSFGQYYEQYF. The full variable domain, rest sourced from reference TRBV7-9 and TRBJ2-7, is DTGVSQNPRHKITKRGQNVTFRCDPISEHNRLYWYRQTLGQGPEFLTYFQNEAQLEKSRLLSDRFSAERPKGSFSTLEIQRTEQGDSAMYLCASSFGQYYEQYFGPGTRLTVT.

This sequence joins TRBV5-6 and TRBJ2-7, with 9 bases lining up with TRBD1. V was pared by 2 bases and J by 7 bases, with 7 bases of the junction left unmatched. Germline V CDR1 and CDR2: SGHDT, YYEEEE. There are 14 residues in the CDR3. CDR3 loop: CASSFRDRVREQYF. The CDR3 nucleotides read TGTGCCAGCAGCTTCCGGGACAGGGTCCGAGAGCAGTACTTC.

The count of this clone is one. This chain joins TRBV30 and TRBJ2-1; 14 bases match TRBD2. With 0 bases clipped from V and 10 bases from J, the junction kept 5 bases outside the gene matches. Germline lookup yields CDR1 GTSNPN and CDR2 SVGIG (reference sequence). CDR3 length equals 15 residues. CDR3: CAWSVGLAGGVEQFF. The DNA of the CDR3 is TGTGCCTGGAGTGTAGGACTAGCGGGAGGAGTCGAGCAGTTCTTC.

V is TRBV27 and J is TRBJ2-7; TRBD2 aligns across 12 bases. Germline lookup yields CDR1 MNHEY and CDR2 SMNVEV (reference sequence). Germline trimming cut 5 bases from V and 2 bases from J; bases unmatched to any gene: 4. The length of the CDR3 is 15 residues. The CDR3 here is CASSPGLAGPYEQYF. DNA of the CDR3: TGTGCCAGCAGTCCCGGACTAGCGGGACCCTACGAGCAGTACTTC.

The chain uses TRBV2 and TRBJ2-1, with 12 nucleotides matching TRBD2. Trimming removed 6 bases from V and 0 bases from J; junction bases left unmatched: 6. CDR3 size: 17 residues. Germline CDR1 is SNHLY and CDR2 is FYNNEI. CDR3 protein: CASRDRLAGVSYNEQFF. CDR3 in DNA: TGTGCCAGCAGGGACAGACTAGCGGGAGTCTCCTACAATGAGCAGTTCTTC.

J is TRBJ2-3 and V is TRBV5-1, with D unresolved. The CDR3 length is 16 residues. V was shortened by 5 bases and J by 0 bases, with 16 bases between the two germline ends. Germline CDR1 SGHRS, CDR2 YFSETQ. Here the CDR3 DNA reads TGCGCCAGCAGTTATGGCCTACTGACAAGCACAGATACGCAGTATTTT. This sequence encodes CASSYGLLTSTDTQYF. The complete variable domain, with remaining parts taken from reference TRBV5-1 and TRBJ2-3, reads KAGVTQTPRYLIKTRGQQVTLSCSPISGHRSVSWYQQTPGQGLQFLFEYFSETQRNKGNFPGRFSGRQFSNSRSEMNVSTLELGDSALYLCASSYGLLTSTDTQYFGPGTRLTVL.

The chain recombines TRBV5-1 with TRBJ1-2; 8 bases are a match to TRBD1. The length of the CDR3 is 14 residues. Trimming at V came to 2 bases and at J to 6 bases, leaving 6 bases not matched to a gene. Germline V CDR1 and CDR2: SGHRS, YFSETQ. The CDR3 spells CASSFMTGADGYTF. The CDR3 DNA reads as TGCGCCAGCAGCTTTATGACAGGGGCGGATGGCTACACCTTC.

The chain is built from TRBV6-6 and TRBJ2-7; TRBD2 matches at 7 bases. The V segment lost 6 bases and the J segment 0 bases; nucleotides outside the gene matches: 2. Germline V gene sequence: CDR1 MNHNY, CDR2 SVGAGI (reference sequence). CDR3 length: 13 amino acids. CDR3 amino acids: CASSRGVSYEQYF. CDR3 bases: TGTGCCAGCAGCCGGGGGGTCTCCTACGAGCAGTACTTC.